This T cell receptor beta chain derives from a study of blood T cell repertoires in COVID-19. Original processing methods: Amplification with reference gene primers provided the estimates of nucleated cell counts. The method was immunoSEQ multiplex PCR; TCRdb's version includes in-frame clones alone and lacks a portion of them. V, J and clone size are those of that table, while D and trimming were read from the DNA. This table has some 270,000 clones, 65% to 85% appearing once. The receptor was isolated from a woman aged 40 to 50 who had recovered from COVID-19. Sequenced: peripheral blood.

The CDR3 DNA is TGCAGTGCCTCGGTCCAGTTCTTC. Its translation is CSASVQFF. The chain couples TRBV20-1 to TRBJ2-1, with D hard to call. Trimming left V 6 bases short and J 13 bases short, with 7 bases between. In germline, CDR1 is DFQATT, CDR2 SNEGSKA (reference sequence). The CDR3 has 8 residues.